Each of the 27 T cell receptor beta chains below was sequenced from the same sample in a study of T cell responses to AZD1222 COVID-19 vaccine. TCRdb's table, derived via immunoSEQ multiplex PCR, lists solely in-frame clones and lacks some. This repertoire shows around 100,000 clones, 92% found once; its top ten account for approximately 1.2%. Sequences were derived from peripheral blood, sampled on day 0 of AZD1222 vaccination. Source of these receptors: an adult in good health.

This chain links TRBV20-1 with TRBJ1-2; possible D gene TRBD1, 5 bases. The CDR3 consists of 12 residues. Germline CDR1 DFQATT, CDR2 SNEGSKA (reference sequence). The ends were cut back, 3 bases at V and 4 bases at J, with 9 bases in the middle. The CDR3 protein is CSASRTRYGYTF. The CDR3 DNA follows: TGCAGTGCTAGTAGGACACGCTATGGCTACACCTTC.

The chain is built from TRBV2 and TRBJ2-3; TRBD2 might be the D (6 bases). The germline gives CDR1 SNHLY, CDR2 FYNNEI. This CDR3 is built from 13 residues. The V and J ends lost 5 bases and 8 bases respectively, with 14 bases between them. The CDR3 loop is CASSKGLQGTQYF. In DNA, the CDR3 is TGTGCCAGCAGTAAGGGACTCCAGGGTACGCAGTATTTT. The full variable domain, completed using reference TRBV2 and TRBJ2-3, is EPEVTQTPSHQVTQMGQEVILRCVPISNHLYFYWYRQILGQKVEFLVSFYNNEISEKSEIFDDQFSVERPDGSNFTLKIRSTKLEDSAMYFCASSKGLQGTQYFGPGTRLTVL.

The V call is TRBV6-4, the J call TRBJ2-3; D remains ambiguous. V lost 0 bases to trimming and J lost 2 bases, with 6 bases between them. The CDR3 is 14 residues long. From germline, CDR1 is MRHNA and CDR2 SNTAGT. CDR3 in amino acids: CASSDSIDTDTQYF. The CDR3 region has the DNA TGTGCCAGCAGTGACTCAATAGACACAGATACGCAGTATTTT.

CDR3 protein: CAWWGWSGELFF. The CDR3 DNA is TGTGCCTGGTGGGGGTGGTCCGGGGAGCTGTTTTTT. The chain is built from TRBV30 and TRBJ2-2; the D call may be TRBD1 or TRBD2 (5 bases each). Trimming stripped 5 bases from V and 6 bases from J, with 10 bases between. Germline V gives CDR1 GTSNPN, CDR2 SVGIG (reference sequence). CDR3 length: 12 amino acids.

The chain couples TRBV13 to TRBJ2-2; D is possibly TRBD1 or TRBD2 (5 bases each). With 5 bases removed from V and 8 bases from J, the gap between germline ends came to 15 bases. CDR3 length: 14 residues. Germline assignment: CDR1 PRHDT and CDR2 FYEKMQ (reference sequence). The CDR3 nucleotides read TGTGCCAGCAGCGCGAGGGGCCGATCGGGGGAGCTGTTTTTT. Protein sequence: CASSARGRSGELFF. The complete variable domain, with remaining parts taken from reference TRBV13 and TRBJ2-2, reads AAGVIQSPRHLIKEKRETATLKCYPIPRHDTVYWYQQGPGQDPQFLISFYEKMQSDKGSIPDRFSAQQFSDYHSELNMSSLELGDSALYFCASSARGRSGELFFGEGSRLTVL.

The chain links TRBV7-9 to TRBJ2-3; 7 nucleotides match TRBD2. Germline assignment: CDR1 SEHNR and CDR2 FQNEAQ (reference sequence). V lost 1 base, J lost 0 bases, and 4 bases stayed unmatched. The CDR3 loop spans 16 amino acids. The CDR3 nucleotides read TGTGCCAGCAGCTTAGGAACTAGCGTTAGCACAGATACGCAGTATTTT. Amino acids: CASSLGTSVSTDTQYF. The whole variable domain, filled in from reference TRBV7-9 and TRBJ2-3, reads DTGVSQNPRHKITKRGQNVTFRCDPISEHNRLYWYRQTLGQGPEFLTYFQNEAQLEKSRLLSDRFSAERPKGSFSTLEIQRTEQGDSAMYLCASSLGTSVSTDTQYFGPGTRLTVL.

This chain joins TRBV9 and TRBJ1-4; tentative D call: TRBD1 (5 bases). V dropped 4 bases and J dropped 0 bases, with 10 bases sitting between them. The CDR3 spans 15 residues. The V gene's germline CDR1 is SGDLS and CDR2 YYNGEE. CDR3 sequence reads: CASSPGTATNEKLFF. The CDR3 coding sequence is TGTGCCAGCAGCCCCGGGACTGCAACTAATGAAAAACTGTTTTTT.

The chain couples TRBV7-9 to TRBJ1-1; D might be TRBD1 (6 bases). CDR1 is SEHNR, CDR2 FQNEAQ, per germline (reference sequence). Between the trimmed V and J ends, which lost 0 bases and 4 bases, there was a span of 15 bases. This CDR3 has 16 amino acids. The CDR3 nucleotides read TGTGCCAGCAGCTTAGCGCGTCAGGGGCAGGGCACTGAAGCTTTCTTT. This gives the protein CASSLARQGQGTEAFF.

The J gene is TRBJ2-7, the V gene TRBV19, with TRBD1 matching over 11 bases. CDR1 and CDR2 (germline): LNHDA, SQIVND (reference sequence). The CDR3 is 15 residues long. The J segment lost 2 bases and the V segment lost 4 bases, leaving 4 bases of the junction unmatched. CDR3 in amino acids: CASSTLGQGAYEQYF. For the CDR3, the DNA is TGTGCCAGTAGTACCTTGGGACAGGGGGCCTACGAGCAGTACTTC.

The chain couples TRBV7-2 to TRBJ2-7; 7 bases are shared with TRBD2. The V and J ends lost 3 bases and 0 bases, in that order; junction bases with no gene match: 2. Germline CDR1 and CDR2: SGHTA and FQGNSA. The CDR3 has 14 amino acids. CDR3 in amino acids: CASSFQRDSYEQYF. CDR3 in DNA: TGTGCCAGCAGCTTCCAGCGGGACTCCTACGAGCAGTACTTC.

The chain joins TRBV29-1 to TRBJ2-5, with D perhaps TRBD2 (5 bases). V lost 4 bases, J lost 1 base, and 10 bases lay in between. The germline CDR1 and CDR2 sequences are SQVTM and ANQGSEA. The CDR3 is 13 amino acids. The CDR3 DNA reads TGCAGCGTTGCGGGGTCTTTCCAAGAGACCCAGTACTTC. Translated: CSVAGSFQETQYF.

The chain has TRBV2 and TRBJ1-4, with 7 bases identical to TRBD1. Germline assignment: CDR1 SNHLY and CDR2 FYNNEI. The CDR3 is made up of 13 amino acids. After removal of 9 bases from V and 4 bases from J, the junction contained 5 bases not matched to a gene. CDR3 loop: CARRTGVNEKLFF. CDR3 sequence (DNA): TGTGCCAGAAGGACAGGAGTTAATGAAAAACTGTTTTTT. Using reference TRBV2 and TRBJ1-4 for the parts outside the CDR3, the full variable domain is EPEVTQTPSHQVTQMGQEVILRCVPISNHLYFYWYRQILGQKVEFLVSFYNNEISEKSEIFDDQFSVERPDGSNFTLKIRSTKLEDSAMYFCARRTGVNEKLFFGSGTQLSVL.

This chain uses TRBV7-9 with TRBJ1-6; the D gene is possibly TRBD1 (5 bases). V lost 1 base, J lost 7 bases, and 11 bases lay in between. The CDR3 is 15 residues long. Per the germline V gene, CDR1 is SEHNR and CDR2 is FQNEAQ (reference sequence). The chain's CDR3 is CASSLVQGRNSPLHF. The CDR3 DNA is TGTGCCAGCAGCTTAGTCCAGGGTCGGAATTCACCCCTCCACTTT.

This sequence joins TRBV4-3 and TRBJ2-1; D not resolved. The germline CDR1 and CDR2 sequences are LGHNA and YSLEER. CDR3 length equals 14 residues. V was shortened by 0 bases and J by 9 bases, with 12 bases between the two germline ends. This CDR3 is CASSQEFSFAEQFF. DNA of the CDR3: TGCGCCAGCAGCCAAGAGTTTAGCTTCGCTGAGCAGTTCTTC.

The gene calls are TRBV9 and TRBJ2-2; 12 bases agree with TRBD2. Trimming cost V 1 base and J 2 bases; bases outside gene matches: 3. CDR1 SGDLS and CDR2 YYNGEE come from the germline V gene. The CDR3 length is 17 residues. This CDR3 reads CASSVSTSGRNTGELFF. The CDR3 DNA sequence: TGTGCCAGCAGCGTATCGACTAGCGGGAGAAACACCGGGGAGCTGTTTTTT.

The V call is TRBV18, the J call TRBJ2-3, with TRBD2 matching over 10 bases. J lost 0 bases, V lost 4 bases, and 1 base had no gene match. Germline V CDR1 and CDR2: KGHSH, LQKENI. The CDR3 runs 15 residues. CDR3 in amino acids: CASSQGLASTDTQYF. The CDR3 DNA reads TGTGCCAGCTCACAGGGACTAGCGAGCACAGATACGCAGTATTTT.

The V gene is TRBV18, the J gene TRBJ1-1; tentatively, D is TRBD1 (6 bases). This CDR3 contains 15 residues. V shed 2 bases and J shed 5 bases, with 15 bases lying between them. Germline V gene lookup returns CDR1 KGHSH and CDR2 LQKENI. CDR3 protein: CASSPVGQQGTEAFF. CDR3 nucleotide sequence: TGTGCCAGCTCACCAGTCGGGCAACAGGGAACTGAAGCTTTCTTT.

This clone was observed a single time. This chain links TRBV21-1 with TRBJ2-1; the DNA was not compared with TRBD1, the D call given in the table. TRBV21-1 is deemed a pseudogene. This CDR3 region has 14 residues. CDR3 DNA: TGTGCCAGCAGCAAATATCAGGGGGCTAATGAGCAGTTCTTC. It codes for CASSKYQGANEQFF.

The chain uses TRBV4-3 and TRBJ2-3, with TRBD2 as a possible D gene (5 bases). CDR3 length equals 16 residues. The V end was cut by 1 base, the J end by 0 bases, with 11 bases between. Germline V CDR1 and CDR2: LGHNA, YSLEER. The CDR3 bases are TGCGCCAGCAGCCAAGTTCGGGGAATAAGCACAGATACGCAGTATTTT. Encoded protein: CASSQVRGISTDTQYF.

The chain couples TRBV4-3 to TRBJ1-2; D is undetermined. V lost 1 base and J 2 bases, leaving 5 bases between the germline ends. This CDR3 contains 13 residues. Germline V lookup: CDR1 LGHNA, CDR2 YSLEER. The CDR3 protein is CASSQARNYGYTF. The CDR3, as DNA: TGCGCCAGCAGCCAAGCCAGGAACTATGGCTACACCTTC.

V and J are TRBV5-5 and TRBJ2-1; 9 nucleotides line up with TRBD2. The CDR3 has 16 amino acids. Per germline, CDR1 SGHKS and CDR2 YYEKEE (reference sequence). Germline trimming cut 0 bases from V and 9 bases from J; bases unmatched to any gene: 10. The CDR3 DNA reads as TGTGCCAGCAGCTTGGTAGTTAGCGGGAGTTTAGGTGAGCAGTTCTTC. Its protein product is CASSLVVSGSLGEQFF.

The chain uses TRBV19 and TRBJ1-5; TRBD1 matches at 7 bases. The CDR3 extends over 15 amino acids. V was pared by 3 bases and J by 5 bases, with 7 bases of the junction left unmatched. Germline values: CDR1 LNHDA, CDR2 SQIVND (reference sequence). DNA for the CDR3: TGTGCCAGTAGTATCCAGGGGGGCGGTCATCAGCCCCAGCATTTT. Its protein product is CASSIQGGGHQPQHF.

The gene calls are TRBV5-6 and TRBJ1-2; D unclear. CDR3 size: 14 residues. Looked up from germline, CDR1 is SGHDT and CDR2 is YYEEEE. V lost 5 bases and J lost 0, with 11 bases in between. This CDR3 reads CASRTGSSNYGYTF. The CDR3 DNA is TGTGCCAGCAGAACCGGGTCCTCTAACTATGGCTACACCTTC.

This sequence joins TRBV7-2 and TRBJ2-3; 9 bases fit TRBD2. Trimming cost V 5 bases and J 1 base; bases outside gene matches: 4. The V gene's germline CDR1 is SGHTA and CDR2 FQGNSA. This CDR3 is 15 amino acids long. CDR3 DNA: TGTGCCAGCAGCGACCAGCGGGGGGGCACAGATACGCAGTATTTT. It translates to CASSDQRGGTDTQYF.

The chain couples TRBV18 to TRBJ1-2; D call uncertain. This CDR3 has 11 amino acids. Germline loops: CDR1 KGHSH, CDR2 LQKENI. Trimming took 3 bases from V and 13 from J, leaving 12 bases between them. In nucleotides, the CDR3 is TGTGCCAGCTCACCTGGGGAATTGAGCACCTTC. Residues: CASSPGELSTF.

The genes are TRBV30 and TRBJ1-1, with 8 bases lining up with TRBD1. The ends lost 8 bases at V and 5 bases at J; junction bases unmatched: 10. The CDR3 extends over 13 amino acids. Germline V gene sequence: CDR1 GTSNPN, CDR2 SVGIG (reference sequence). The CDR3 bases are TGTGCCCGCATCCAAAACAGGGGGACTGAAGCTTTCTTT. Its protein is CARIQNRGTEAFF.

The chain joins TRBV9 to TRBJ1-1; 7 positions match TRBD1. Germline CDR1 reads SGDLS; CDR2 reads YYNGEE. The CDR3 covers 13 residues. After removal of 3 bases from V and 7 bases from J, the junction contained 6 bases not matched to a gene. CDR3 in DNA: TGTGCCAGCAGCGGACAGGGCCGGGGTGAAGCTTTCTTT. Amino acids: CASSGQGRGEAFF.